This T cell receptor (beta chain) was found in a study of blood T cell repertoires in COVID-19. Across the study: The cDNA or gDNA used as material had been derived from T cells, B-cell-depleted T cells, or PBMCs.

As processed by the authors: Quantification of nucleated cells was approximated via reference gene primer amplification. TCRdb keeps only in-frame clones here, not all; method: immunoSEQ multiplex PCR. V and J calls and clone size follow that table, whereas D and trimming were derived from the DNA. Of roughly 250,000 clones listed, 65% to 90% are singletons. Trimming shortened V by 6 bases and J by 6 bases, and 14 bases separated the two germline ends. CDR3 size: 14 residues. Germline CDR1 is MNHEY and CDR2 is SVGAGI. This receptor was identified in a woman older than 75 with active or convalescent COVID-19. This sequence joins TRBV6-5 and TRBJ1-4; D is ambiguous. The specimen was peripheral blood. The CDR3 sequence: CASRPGEADEKLFF. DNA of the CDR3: TGTGCCAGCAGACCCGGTGAAGCGGATGAAAAACTGTTTTTT.